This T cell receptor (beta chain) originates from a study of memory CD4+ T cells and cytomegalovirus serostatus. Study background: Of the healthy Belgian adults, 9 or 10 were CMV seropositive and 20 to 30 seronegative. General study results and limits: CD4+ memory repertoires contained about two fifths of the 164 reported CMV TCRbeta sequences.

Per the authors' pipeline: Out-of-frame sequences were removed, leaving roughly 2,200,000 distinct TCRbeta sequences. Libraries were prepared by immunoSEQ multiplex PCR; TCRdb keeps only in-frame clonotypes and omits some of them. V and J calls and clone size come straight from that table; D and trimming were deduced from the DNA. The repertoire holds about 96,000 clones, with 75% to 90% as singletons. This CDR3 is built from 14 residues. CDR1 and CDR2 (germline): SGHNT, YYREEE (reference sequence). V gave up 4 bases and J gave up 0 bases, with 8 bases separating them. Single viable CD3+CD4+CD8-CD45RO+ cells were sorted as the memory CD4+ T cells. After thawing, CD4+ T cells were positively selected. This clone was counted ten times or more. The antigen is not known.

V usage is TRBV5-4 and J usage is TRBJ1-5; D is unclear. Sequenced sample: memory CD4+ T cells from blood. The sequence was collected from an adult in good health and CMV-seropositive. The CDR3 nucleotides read TGTGCCAGCAGCCCCGTTGGTAGCAATCAGCCCCAGCATTTT. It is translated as CASSPVGSNQPQHF.